Included here is one T cell receptor beta chain sequence, with context. The antigen is undetermined. Vbeta (60) and Jbeta (13) primers were used in the PCR. TCRdb's table, derived via immunoSEQ multiplex PCR, lists solely in-frame clones and lacks some. The repertoire holds about 190,000 clones, with roughly four fifths as singletons. This entry belongs to a study of cytomegalovirus exposure and HLA in healthy donors. Study overall: Previous work identified roughly 120 million unique TCR beta sequences from about 179 million T cells.

Trimming took off 4 bases at V and 6 bases at J, with 10 bases between the two ends. The V gene's germline CDR1 is ENHRY and CDR2 SYGVKD. CDR3 length: 13 amino acids. Study outcomes and limitations: Earlier analysis found most TCR beta V segments productive about 87% or about 30% of the time. Presence/absence results assume similar sequencing depth per donor, which may not hold.

Sequenced input: PBMCs. The rearrangement links TRBV10-3 to TRBJ1-5; tentatively, D is TRBD1 (5 bases). The sequence came from a woman younger than 30 in good health and CMV-seronegative. CDR3 DNA: TGTGCCATCAGTGGCGAAGGGGTTCAGCCCCAGCATTTT. Translated: CAISGEGVQPQHF.